Following are 10 T cell receptor beta chains from one sample sequenced in a study of graft-versus-host responses after intestinal transplantation. Here immunoSEQ multiplex PCR was the method, and the copy in TCRdb shows in-frame clones only, minus some. This sample has 40,000 or so clones, with approximately 95% found just once. The input for sequencing was PBMCs, taken 734 days after intestinal transplantation. All receptors come from a human patient who received an intestinal transplant, so some T cells may come from the graft donor.

This clone showed up just once. J is TRBJ2-1 and V is TRBV9; D unclear. The CDR3 is made up of 15 amino acids. CDR1 is SGDLS and CDR2 is YYNGEE in the germline V gene. Trimming took off 0 bases at V and 0 bases at J, with 7 bases between the two ends. Here the CDR3 reads CASSVAGVSYNEQFF. The DNA of the CDR3 is TGTGCCAGCAGCGTAGCTGGTGTCTCCTACAATGAGCAGTTCTTC.

The chain combines TRBV28 with TRBJ1-5; D is unresolved. V was pared by 3 bases and J by 0 bases, with 12 bases between. The CDR3 extends over 16 amino acids. In germline, CDR1 is MDHEN, CDR2 SYDVKM. CDR3 residues: CASSLRPYNSNQPQHF. In DNA form, the CDR3 reads TGTGCCAGCAGTTTGAGACCGTACAATAGCAATCAGCCCCAGCATTTT.

Details on this clone: The same CDR3 also results from other DNA sequences found in this sample. The V gene is TRBV10-2, the J gene TRBJ2-5; D might be TRBD2 (6 bases). The germline V gene encodes CDR1 WSHSY and CDR2 SAAADI. The length of the CDR3 is 16 residues. V gave up 4 bases and J gave up 2 bases, with 17 bases separating them. The CDR3 loop is CASSGGLARGQETQYF. The DNA of the CDR3 is TGCGCCAGCAGTGGAGGTCTAGCGAGGGGTCAAGAGACCCAGTACTTC.

The V and J genes are TRBV5-5 and TRBJ2-3; D is perhaps TRBD1 (5 bases). The CDR3 length is 14 residues. V was trimmed by 4 bases and J by 0 bases, leaving 9 bases between them. Germline CDR1 SGHKS, CDR2 YYEKEE (reference sequence). This CDR3 reads CASSTGHSTDTQYF. The CDR3 DNA sequence: TGTGCCAGCAGCACCGGACACAGCACAGATACGCAGTATTTT. Variable domain in full (rest from reference TRBV5-5 and TRBJ2-3): DAGVTQSPTHLIKTRGQQVTLRCSPISGHKSVSWYQQVLGQGPQFIFQYYEKEERGRGNFPDRFSARQFPNYSSELNVNALLLGDSALYLCASSTGHSTDTQYFGPGTRLTVL.

The rearrangement joins TRBV5-6 to TRBJ1-5; D might be TRBD1 (5 bases). Germline CDR1 reads SGHDT; CDR2 reads YYEEEE. The CDR3 sequence is 15 residues long. V was clipped by 4 bases and J by 1 base, with 12 bases between them. The CDR3 is CASSGRQLSNQPQHF. CDR3 nucleotides: TGTGCCAGCAGCGGGAGACAGCTAAGCAATCAGCCCCAGCATTTT.

This clone was detected only once. V usage is TRBV10-3 and J usage is TRBJ1-2; 10 positions agree with TRBD1. The CDR3 contains 16 residues. With 0 bases clipped from V and 2 bases from J, the junction kept 3 bases outside the gene matches. Germline CDR1 ENHRY, CDR2 SYGVKD. As DNA, the CDR3 is TGTGCCATCAGTGAGTCTTTGACAGGGGGCAACTATGGCTACACCTTC. Its protein is CAISESLTGGNYGYTF.

In nucleotides, the CDR3 is TGTGCCAGCAGCACAGGACAGGACTACGAGCAGTACTTC. Translated, it gives CASSTGQDYEQYF. The chain couples TRBV5-6 to TRBJ2-7, with 7 bases lining up with TRBD1. Looked up from germline, CDR1 is SGHDT and CDR2 is YYEEEE. This CDR3 is built from 13 residues. V lost 4 bases to trimming and J lost 3 bases; unmatched junction nucleotides: 4. Filled out from reference TRBV5-6 and TRBJ2-7, the complete variable domain reads DAGVTQSPTHLIKTRGQQVTLRCSPKSGHDTVSWYQQALGQGPQFIFQYYEEEERQRGNFPDRFSGHQFPNYSSELNVNALLLGDSALYLCASSTGQDYEQYFGPGTRLTVT.

V gene TRBV11-2 combines with J gene TRBJ2-1; 7 bases map to TRBD2. This CDR3 region has 16 residues. The germline CDR1 and CDR2 sequences are SGHAT and FQNNGV. Unmatched junction bases numbered 10, after V lost 2 bases and J lost 6 bases. CDR3 sequence: CASSLTAGEGTNEQFF. DNA for the CDR3: TGTGCCAGCAGCTTAACGGCGGGGGAGGGGACCAATGAGCAGTTCTTC. Supplemented by reference TRBV11-2 and TRBJ2-1, the full variable domain reads EAGVAQSPRYKIIEKRQSVAFWCNPISGHATLYWYQQILGQGPKLLIQFQNNGVVDDSQLPKDRFSAERLKGVDSTLKIQPAKLEDSAVYLCASSLTAGEGTNEQFFGPGTRLTVL.

The chain employs TRBV11-2 and TRBJ1-1; D is undetermined. From germline, CDR1 is SGHAT and CDR2 FQNNGV. V was trimmed by 3 bases and J by 1 base, leaving 6 bases between them. The CDR3 is made up of 13 amino acids. Here the CDR3 reads CASSLAGNTEAFF. As DNA, the CDR3 is TGTGCCAGCAGCTTGGCAGGGAACACTGAAGCTTTCTTT. The variable domain in full, completed from reference TRBV11-2 and TRBJ1-1, reads EAGVAQSPRYKIIEKRQSVAFWCNPISGHATLYWYQQILGQGPKLLIQFQNNGVVDDSQLPKDRFSAERLKGVDSTLKIQPAKLEDSAVYLCASSLAGNTEAFFGQGTRLTVV.

V gene TRBV19 combines with J gene TRBJ1-5; D gene unclear. Trimming shortened V by 4 bases and J by 7 bases, and 20 bases separated the two germline ends. Germline V CDR1 and CDR2: LNHDA, SQIVND (reference sequence). CDR3 length equals 16 residues. The chain's CDR3 is CASSKVVGMAAQPQHF. The CDR3 nucleotides read TGTGCCAGTAGTAAGGTAGTTGGGATGGCGGCGCAGCCCCAGCATTTT.